These T cell receptor beta chains were read from a single sample in a study of blood T cell repertoires in COVID-19. The repertoire was sequenced with immunoSEQ multiplex PCR; TCRdb's copy has only in-frame clones and lacks some. The sample yields approximately 290,000 clones, roughly 88% seen once. Source material: peripheral blood. The receptors shown here come from a human donor with COVID-19, enrolled during active disease. The donor label of this sample is uncertain. The CDR3 runs from the conserved cysteine through the conserved F or W. Fields, in order: V gene, CDR3 protein.

>TRBV18
CASSDMGDSPLHF
>TRBV4-3
CASSQGRGQSPLHF
>TRBV7-9
CASSTDRGNTGELFF
>TRBV28
CASSLWEVGETQYF
>TRBV30
CAWSDGPGGGNVLTF
>TRBV30
CAWSGEGNSPLHF
>TRBV7-8
CASRQGLAGVGEQYF
>TRBV5-1
CASSLEDPGAYGYTF
>TRBV3-1/TRBV3-2
CASSQGALNEQYF
>TRBV7-8
CASSLGGSGEAYEQYF
>TRBV5-4
CASSLKGQGPGNTIYF
>TRBV4-1
CASSSISRGRETQYF
>TRBV28
CASSFISGTSPQYF
>TRBV15
CATSRSRGGYNEQFF
>TRBV4-1
CASSQTGTGGEETQYF
>TRBV29-1
CSGGDSRETQYF
>TRBV12-3/TRBV12-4
CASSSLAGNTIYF
>TRBV5-4
CASSLGLAANEQFF